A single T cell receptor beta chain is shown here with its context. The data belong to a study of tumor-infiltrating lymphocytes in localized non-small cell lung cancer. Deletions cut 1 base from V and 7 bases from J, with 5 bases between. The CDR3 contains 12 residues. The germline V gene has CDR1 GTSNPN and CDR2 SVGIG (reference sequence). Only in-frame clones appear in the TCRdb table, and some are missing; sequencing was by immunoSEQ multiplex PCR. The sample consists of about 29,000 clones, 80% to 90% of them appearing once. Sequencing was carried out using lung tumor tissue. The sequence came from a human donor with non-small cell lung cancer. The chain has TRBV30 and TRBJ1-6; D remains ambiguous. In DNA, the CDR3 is TGTGCCTGGAGTGCGGGGAATTCACCCCTCCACTTT. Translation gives CAWSAGNSPLHF.